The 10 T cell receptor beta chains below were found in one sample sequenced in a study of blood T cell repertoires in COVID-19. Only in-frame clones appear in the TCRdb table, and some are missing; sequencing was by immunoSEQ multiplex PCR. The data contain 160,000 or so clones, under 90% of them seen just once; the ten biggest clones take up around 0.62%. Material: peripheral blood. These receptors came from a man in his fifties or sixties with acute or convalescent COVID-19.

This chain connects TRBV12-1 to TRBJ1-5; the D call in the table, TRBD1, was not verified against the DNA. TRBV12-1 is tagged as a pseudogene. This CDR3 has 16 amino acids. CDR3: CASSFCKGAPGQPQHF. The CDR3 region has the DNA TGTGCCAGCAGCTTTTGCAAGGGGGCGCCGGGTCAGCCCCAGCATTTT.

The rearrangement uses TRBV30 and TRBJ1-3, with D possibly being TRBD1 (6 bases). CDR1 and CDR2 (germline): GTSNPN, SVGIG (reference sequence). The V gene lost 0 bases and the J gene lost 1 base, with 7 bases spanning the gap. The CDR3 is 14 residues long. The CDR3 DNA is TGTGCCTGGAGTGTGGGGGCGTCTGGAAACACCATATATTTT. This codes for CAWSVGASGNTIYF.

The V call is TRBV7-2, the J call TRBJ1-6; a possible D gene is TRBD1 (5 bases). This CDR3 is built from 15 residues. Trimming cost V 5 bases and J 5 bases, with 13 bases left between them. Germline CDR1 reads SGHTA; CDR2 reads FQGNSA. The CDR3 DNA follows: TGTGCCAGCAGCCCAGCGGGGGGTAATAATTCACCCCTCCACTTT. Translating it yields CASSPAGGNNSPLHF.

The gene calls are TRBV24-1 and TRBJ2-3; 8 nucleotides line up with TRBD1. The trim removed 4 bases at V and 8 bases at J, leaving 10 bases unmatched. This CDR3 contains 15 residues. The germline V gene encodes CDR1 KGHDR and CDR2 SFDVKD. The CDR3 DNA follows: TGTGCCACCAGTGACCCCGGACAGGGAAGACGTACGCAGTATTTT. This codes for CATSDPGQGRRTQYF.

V and J are TRBV28 and TRBJ2-3; weak D call: TRBD2 (7 bases). CDR1 is MDHEN and CDR2 is SYDVKM in the germline V gene. V lost 5 bases and J lost 1, with 16 bases in between. The CDR3 extends over 16 amino acids. CDR3 in DNA: TGTGCCAGCAGTGGGGGGGGGCTAGCCCGCACAGATACGCAGTATTTT. The encoded protein is CASSGGGLARTDTQYF.

The chain couples TRBV5-1 to TRBJ1-4, with D possibly matching TRBD1 (6 bases). V shed 0 bases and J shed 5 bases, with 8 bases lying between them. This CDR3 region has 14 residues. CDR1 and CDR2 (germline): SGHRS, YFSETQ. CDR3 sequence (DNA): TGCGCCAGCAGCTTGGTTGGGGGCAATGAAAAACTGTTTTTT. This sequence encodes CASSLVGGNEKLFF.

The chain is built from TRBV19 and TRBJ1-2, with 10 bases lining up with TRBD1. With V trimmed by 5 bases and J by 1 base, 4 bases remained unmatched. Germline V lookup: CDR1 LNHDA, CDR2 SQIVND (reference sequence). This CDR3 is 15 amino acids long. DNA of the CDR3: TGTGCCAGTAGTTCTTGGACAGGGGGTAACTATGGCTACACCTTC. It is translated as CASSSWTGGNYGYTF.

The J gene is TRBJ2-7, the V gene TRBV18, with a tentative D call TRBD1 (5 bases). Germline V gene sequence: CDR1 KGHSH, CDR2 LQKENI. CDR3 size: 15 residues. The V and J ends lost 3 bases and 2 bases respectively, with 14 bases between them. The CDR3 loop is CASSPKGQTAYEQYF. The CDR3 DNA reads as TGTGCCAGCTCACCGAAAGGACAAACGGCCTACGAGCAGTACTTC.

V gene TRBV7-3 combines with J gene TRBJ2-1; 8 bases agree with TRBD1. After removal of 5 bases from V and 12 bases from J, the junction contained 6 bases not matched to a gene. This CDR3 region has 12 residues. Germline loops: CDR1 SGHTA, CDR2 FQGTGA. This CDR3 reads CASSPGQGRQFF. The CDR3 DNA follows: TGTGCCAGCAGCCCTGGACAGGGACGGCAGTTCTTC.

The rearrangement links TRBV25-1 to TRBJ1-6; the D gene is possibly TRBD1 (6 bases). Germline lookup yields CDR1 MGHDK and CDR2 SYGVNS. This CDR3 has 15 amino acids. V was shortened by 6 bases and J by 6 bases, with 15 bases between the two germline ends. For the CDR3, the DNA is TGTGCCAGCAGCCAAGGAACAGGGATTAATTCACCCCTCCACTTT. It translates to CASSQGTGINSPLHF.